Presented here are 18 T cell receptor beta chains from one specimen sequenced in a study of OX40 agonist ivuxolimab in advanced cancers. TCRdb keeps only in-frame clones here, not all; method: immunoSEQ multiplex PCR. Among under 90,000 clones listed, about 85% were seen once. This specimen was CD4+ or CD8+ T cells sorted from blood, taken in a trial of the OX40 agonist ivuxolimab. The receptors shown here come from an adult with an advanced solid tumor such as melanoma, head and neck, liver or kidney cancer.

The chain combines TRBV7-2 with TRBJ1-2, with 7 positions matching TRBD1. CDR1 and CDR2 from the germline V gene are SGHTA and FQGNSA. The V and J ends lost 5 bases and 4 bases, in that order; junction bases with no gene match: 10. This CDR3 comprises 15 residues. The CDR3 protein is CASSTEDRKGYGYTF. The CDR3 DNA reads as TGTGCCAGCAGCACAGAGGACAGGAAAGGCTATGGCTACACCTTC. Together with reference TRBV7-2 and TRBJ1-2, the CDR3 gives the full variable domain: GAGVSQSPSNKVTEKGKDVELRCDPISGHTALYWYRQSLGQGLEFLIYFQGNSAPDKSGLPSDRFSAERTGGSVSTLTIQRTQQEDSAVYLCASSTEDRKGYGYTFGSGTRLTVV.

This rearrangement joins TRBV29-1 to TRBJ2-1, with D tentatively TRBD1 (6 bases). Germline V gene lookup returns CDR1 SQVTM and CDR2 ANQGSEA. Deletions cut 4 bases from V and 8 bases from J, with 15 bases between. The CDR3 spans 13 residues. The DNA for the CDR3 is TGCAGCGTTGTGGGGGCCCGATTAGATGAGCAGTTCTTC. This sequence encodes CSVVGARLDEQFF.

The chain's CDR3 is CASSKRGQGPGELFF. Here the CDR3 DNA reads TGTGCCAGCAGCAAGCGGGGACAGGGTCCCGGGGAGCTGTTTTTT. The V gene is TRBV21-1, the J gene TRBJ2-2; the D call of TRBD1 is as the table states it, not checked on the DNA. TRBV21-1 is noted as a pseudogene. CDR3 length equals 15 residues.

The V call is TRBV9, the J call TRBJ2-1; no clear D gene. CDR3 length: 13 residues. Trimming took off 1 base at V and 7 bases at J, with 9 bases between the two ends. The germline V gene encodes CDR1 SGDLS and CDR2 YYNGEE. The CDR3 loop is CASSVMGINEQFF. CDR3 in DNA: TGTGCCAGCAGCGTAATGGGGATAAATGAGCAGTTCTTC.

The chain uses TRBV18 and TRBJ2-7, with 12 bases lining up with TRBD2. Looked up from germline, CDR1 is KGHSH and CDR2 is LQKENI. J was trimmed by 5 bases and V by 2 bases; bases with no gene match: 16. The CDR3 is 19 amino acids. CDR3 DNA: TGTGCCAGCTCACCAACCAGGGAAGGGCTAGCGGGAGGGGGCCACGAGCAGTACTTC. This encodes CASSPTREGLAGGGHEQYF.

This clone was counted many times. This chain uses TRBV5-1 with TRBJ1-3, with a tentative D call TRBD1 (6 bases). The CDR3 covers 16 residues. V lost 5 bases to trimming and J lost 0 bases, with 15 bases between them. CDR1 is SGHRS, CDR2 YFSETQ, per germline. The CDR3 is CASRLDRTPSGNTIYF. The CDR3, as DNA: TGCGCCAGCAGGCTGGACAGAACTCCCTCTGGAAACACCATATATTTT.

This sequence joins TRBV11-3 and TRBJ2-3; possibly TRBD1 or TRBD2 for D (6 bases each). Germline lookup yields CDR1 SGHNT and CDR2 YENEEA. The germline V and J ends were trimmed by 1 base and 2 bases, with 10 bases remaining between them. This CDR3 comprises 15 residues. In DNA, the CDR3 is TGTGCCAGCAGCTTAGTCGGGGGCCACACAGATACGCAGTATTTT. As protein: CASSLVGGHTDTQYF.

This clone has a handful of counts. The chain couples TRBV9 to TRBJ2-2, with D uncertain. Germline CDR1 reads SGDLS; CDR2 reads YYNGEE. The V and J ends lost 4 bases and 6 bases respectively, with 7 bases between them. There are 12 residues in the CDR3. CDR3 nucleotide sequence: TGTGCCAGCAGCTCGGCTCCCGGGGAGCTGTTTTTT. Its translation: CASSSAPGELFF.

The genes are TRBV29-1 and TRBJ2-3, with TRBD2 identical over 9 bases. The CDR3 spans 16 residues. V shed 4 bases, J shed 0 bases, and the junction held 8 bases outside the gene matches. Germline lookup yields CDR1 SQVTM and CDR2 ANQGSEA. CDR3 DNA sequence: TGCAGCGTTGCCGTTAATCTAGCGGGGAGCACAGATACGCAGTATTTT. It is translated as CSVAVNLAGSTDTQYF.

This clone was counted a few times. This chain uses TRBV5-6 with TRBJ2-5, with TRBD2 matching 7 bases. The V segment lost 0 bases and the J segment 5 bases; nucleotides outside the gene matches: 7. Germline values: CDR1 SGHDT, CDR2 YYEEEE. The CDR3 sequence is 15 residues long. The CDR3 sequence is CASSLGGRARETQYF. The CDR3, as DNA: TGTGCCAGCAGCTTGGGTGGGAGGGCCAGGGAGACCCAGTACTTC.

The chain has TRBV29-1 and TRBJ1-1; 9 bases align to TRBD1. CDR3 length equals 14 residues. CDR1 is SQVTM and CDR2 is ANQGSEA in the germline V gene. Trimming removed 6 bases from V and 3 bases from J; junction bases left unmatched: 8. The CDR3 coding sequence is TGCAGCGTCCCTGGGACAGGGATGGACACTGAAGCTTTCTTT. Translation: CSVPGTGMDTEAFF.

This rearrangement joins TRBV19 to TRBJ2-2, with D possibly matching TRBD2 (5 bases). Germline values: CDR1 LNHDA, CDR2 SQIVND (reference sequence). Trimming stripped 1 base from V and 8 bases from J, with 17 bases between. The CDR3 has 16 amino acids. The CDR3 is CASSIAAGTLAGELFF. CDR3 DNA sequence: TGTGCCAGTAGTATAGCGGCGGGTACTTTGGCTGGGGAGCTGTTTTTT.

The chain recombines TRBV21-1 with TRBJ2-7; the D segment call TRBD1 is taken from the table without a DNA check. TRBV21-1 corresponds to a pseudogene. The CDR3 is 12 amino acids. The CDR3 loop is CASTPRGHEQYF. DNA of the CDR3: TGTGCCAGCACCCCTAGGGGGCACGAGCAGTACTTC.

The V gene is TRBV28, the J gene TRBJ2-3; 8 bases map to TRBD2. Germline V lookup: CDR1 MDHEN, CDR2 SYDVKM. With V trimmed by 5 bases and J by 2 bases, 9 bases remained unmatched. The CDR3 runs to 16 residues. CDR3 nucleotides: TGTGCCAGCAGTCTCCTTTCCGGGGGGGCCACAGATACGCAGTATTTT. Protein sequence: CASSLLSGGATDTQYF.

The rearrangement uses TRBV6-1 and TRBJ2-1, with 13 bases aligning to TRBD2. Per the germline V gene, CDR1 is MNHNS and CDR2 is SASEGT. The CDR3 covers 15 residues. V gave up 6 bases and J gave up 10 bases; unmatched junction bases: 9. CDR3 amino acids: CASSFGLAGEEEQFF. DNA of the CDR3: TGTGCCAGCAGCTTCGGACTAGCGGGAGAAGAGGAGCAGTTCTTC.

This clone was seen a handful of times. V and J are TRBV7-3 and TRBJ1-1, with D unclear. V was shortened by 1 base and J by 4 bases, with 10 bases between the two germline ends. The CDR3 totals 14 residues. Germline CDR1 SGHTA, CDR2 FQGTGA. In nucleotides, the CDR3 is TGTGCCAGCAGCTTAAGGGGAGACGGCACTGAAGCTTTCTTT. Its translation is CASSLRGDGTEAFF.

J is TRBJ1-1 and V is TRBV5-8, with D unclear. The CDR3 is 14 amino acids. The V end lost 4 bases, the J end lost 0 bases, and 10 bases lay between the germline ends. Germline-derived CDR1 and CDR2 are SGHTS and YDEGEE. The CDR3 DNA is TGTGCCAGCAGCCGCGGGGTTTTGAACACTGAAGCTTTCTTT. As protein: CASSRGVLNTEAFF.

The V and J genes are TRBV25-1 and TRBJ2-7; TRBD1 or TRBD2 may be the D gene (6 bases each). Germline assignment: CDR1 MGHDK and CDR2 SYGVNS. The CDR3 length is 13 residues. Trimming took off 8 bases at V and 5 bases at J, with 16 bases between the two ends. CDR3 sequence reads: CASSLGGRHEQYV. Here the CDR3 DNA reads TGTGCCAGCTCACTTGGGGGGCGCCACGAGCAGTACGTC.